This T cell receptor beta chain was obtained from a study of cytomegalovirus exposure and HLA in healthy donors. Study-wide results and caveats: Published work reported that the classifier diagnosed cytomegalovirus status with high specificity and sensitivity. The likely explanation for a cluster of highly shared sequence variants was sequencing artifact.

PCR amplification relied on 60 Vbeta primers (plus 13 Jbeta primers). Only in-frame clones appear in the TCRdb table, and some are missing; sequencing was by immunoSEQ multiplex PCR. The table lists about 160,000 clones, roughly 71% of them singletons, with under 3% in the top ten. Note on this clone: Its antigen is as yet unknown.

Trimming took 5 bases from V and 8 from J, leaving 9 bases between them. The CDR3 loop spans 11 amino acids. The V gene's germline CDR1 is SQVTM and CDR2 ANQGSEA. Sequenced sample: PBMCs. The receptor was derived from a woman in her forties or fifties in good health and CMV-seropositive. The chain links TRBV29-1 to TRBJ1-4; D remains unclear. The CDR3: CSVRLAEKLFF. CDR3 sequence (DNA): TGCAGCGTTCGCTTAGCGGAAAAACTGTTTTTT.